This T cell receptor beta chain was found in a study of T-cell reconstitution after alpha-beta-depleted transplantation in children. Study outcomes and limitations: At the one-year point after transplant, T-cell counts and TCRbeta diversity were found to come mostly from T cells that had been newly produced. Several hundred expanded graft clones reportedly were the source of alpha-beta T cells about two months after transplant.

As for this clonotype: Its antigen is not identified.

It was with unique molecular identifiers that the TCRbeta library was prepared. TCRdb redid the calling of the PCR reads with MiXCR, one entry per CDR3 protein. The sample holds over 150,000 distinct CDR3 sequences, approximately 6.3% seen once. In germline, CDR1 is KGHSH, CDR2 LQKENI. Trimming pared 6 bases from V and 1 base from J, leaving 6 bases between. This CDR3 spans 12 amino acids. The clonotype comes from a boy between 2 and 10 years old with acute lymphoblastic leukemia, due to receive a stem cell transplant. Sequencing used PBMCs, obtained before TCRalphabeta/CD19-depleted stem cell transplant. The chain has TRBV18 and TRBJ2-5; D unresolved. CDR3 DNA sequence: TGTGCCAGCTCCCCTGCCCAAGAGACCCAGTACTTC. Amino acid sequence: CASSPAQETQYF.